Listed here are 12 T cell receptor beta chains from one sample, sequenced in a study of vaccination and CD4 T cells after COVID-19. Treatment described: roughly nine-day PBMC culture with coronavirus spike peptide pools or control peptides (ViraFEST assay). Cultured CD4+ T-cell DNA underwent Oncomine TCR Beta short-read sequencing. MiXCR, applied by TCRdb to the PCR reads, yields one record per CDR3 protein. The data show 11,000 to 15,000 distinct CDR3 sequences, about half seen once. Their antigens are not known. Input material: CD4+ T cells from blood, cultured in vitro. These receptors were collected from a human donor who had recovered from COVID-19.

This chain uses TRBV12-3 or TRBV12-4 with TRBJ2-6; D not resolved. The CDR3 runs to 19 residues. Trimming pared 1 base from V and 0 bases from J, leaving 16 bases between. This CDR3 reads CASSLVKGTYSSGANVLTF. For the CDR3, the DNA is TGTGCCAGCAGTTTAGTAAAGGGTACCTATAGCTCTGGGGCCAACGTCCTGACTTTC.

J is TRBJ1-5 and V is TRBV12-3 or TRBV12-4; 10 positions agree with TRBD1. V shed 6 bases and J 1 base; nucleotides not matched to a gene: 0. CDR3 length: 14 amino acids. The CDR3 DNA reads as TGTGCCAGCAGGACAGGGGGCAGCAATCAGCCCCAGCATTTT. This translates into CASRTGGSNQPQHF.

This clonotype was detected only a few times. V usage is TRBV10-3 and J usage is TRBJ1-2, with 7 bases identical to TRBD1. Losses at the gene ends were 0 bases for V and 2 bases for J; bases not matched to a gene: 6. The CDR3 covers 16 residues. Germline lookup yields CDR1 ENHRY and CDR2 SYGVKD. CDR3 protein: CAISESAGTDNYGYTF. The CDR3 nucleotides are TGTGCCATCAGTGAGTCGGCGGGGACAGACAACTATGGCTACACCTTC.

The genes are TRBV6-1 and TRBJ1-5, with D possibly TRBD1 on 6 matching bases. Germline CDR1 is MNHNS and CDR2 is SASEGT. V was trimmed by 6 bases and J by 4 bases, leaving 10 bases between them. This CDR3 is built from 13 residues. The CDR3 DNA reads TGTGCCAGCAGCCAGGACAGAAATCAGCCCCAGCATTTT. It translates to CASSQDRNQPQHF.

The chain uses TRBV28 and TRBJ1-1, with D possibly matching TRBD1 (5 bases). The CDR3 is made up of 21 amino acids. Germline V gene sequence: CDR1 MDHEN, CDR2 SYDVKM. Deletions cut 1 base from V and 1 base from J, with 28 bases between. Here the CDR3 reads CASSLFFQWAFGGHTNTEAFF. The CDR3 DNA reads TGTGCCAGCAGTTTATTTTTTCAGTGGGCGTTTGGAGGACACACGAACACTGAAGCTTTCTTT.

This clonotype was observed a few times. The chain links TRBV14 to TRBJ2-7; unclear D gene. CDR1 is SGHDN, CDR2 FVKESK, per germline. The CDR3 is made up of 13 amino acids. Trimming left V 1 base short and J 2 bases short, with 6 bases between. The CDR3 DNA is TGTGCCAGCAGCCAAGGCAGAACCTACGAGCAGTACTTC. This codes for CASSQGRTYEQYF.

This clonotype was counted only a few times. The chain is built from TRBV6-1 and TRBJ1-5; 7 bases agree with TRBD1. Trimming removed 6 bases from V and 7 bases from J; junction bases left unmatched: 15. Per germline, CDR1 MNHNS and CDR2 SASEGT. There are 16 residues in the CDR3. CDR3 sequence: CASRRALTGSGQPQHF. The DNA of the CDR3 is TGTGCCAGCAGGAGGGCTTTGACAGGGTCAGGGCAGCCCCAGCATTTT.

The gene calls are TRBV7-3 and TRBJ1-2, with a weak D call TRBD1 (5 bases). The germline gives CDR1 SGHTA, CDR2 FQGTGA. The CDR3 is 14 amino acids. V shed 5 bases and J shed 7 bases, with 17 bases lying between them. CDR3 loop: CASSPGLAGGGYTF. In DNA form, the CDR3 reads TGTGCCAGCAGCCCCGGGCTTGCGGGGGGTGGCTACACCTTC.

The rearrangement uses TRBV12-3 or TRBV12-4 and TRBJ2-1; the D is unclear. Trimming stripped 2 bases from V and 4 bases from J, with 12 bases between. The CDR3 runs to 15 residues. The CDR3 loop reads CASSLRAAAYNEQFF. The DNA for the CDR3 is TGTGCCAGCAGTTTACGGGCGGCCGCGTACAATGAGCAGTTCTTC.

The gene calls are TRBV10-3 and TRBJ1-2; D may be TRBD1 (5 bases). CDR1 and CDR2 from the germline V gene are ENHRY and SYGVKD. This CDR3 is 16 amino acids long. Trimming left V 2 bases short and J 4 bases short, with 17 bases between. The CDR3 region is CAISEVGLLGPYGYTF. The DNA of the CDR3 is TGTGCCATCAGTGAGGTGGGACTGCTAGGGCCCTATGGCTACACCTTC.

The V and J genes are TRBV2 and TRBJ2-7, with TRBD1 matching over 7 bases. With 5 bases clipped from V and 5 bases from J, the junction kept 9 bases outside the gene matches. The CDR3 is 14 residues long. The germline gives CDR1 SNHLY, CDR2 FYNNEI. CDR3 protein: CASSRQGVYDEQYF. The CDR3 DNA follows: TGTGCCAGCAGTAGACAGGGCGTATATGACGAGCAGTACTTC.

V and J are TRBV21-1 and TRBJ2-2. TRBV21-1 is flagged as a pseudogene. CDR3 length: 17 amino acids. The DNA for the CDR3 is TGTGCCAGCAGCAATCGAATCAATTCAGGGAACACCGGGGAGCTGTTTTTT. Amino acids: CASSNRINSGNTGELFF.